The text below deals with one T cell receptor (beta chain). The data derive from a study of cytomegalovirus exposure and HLA in healthy donors. CDR1 and CDR2 (germline): SNHLY, FYNNEI. The CDR3 is made up of 18 amino acids. Between the trimmed V and J ends, which lost 1 base and 0 bases, there was a span of 16 bases. The PCR made use of 60 Vbeta and 13 Jbeta primers. Here immunoSEQ multiplex PCR was the method, and the copy in TCRdb shows in-frame clones only, minus some. The sample contains about 140,000 clones, over 70% of which appear only once. The V and J genes are TRBV2 and TRBJ1-3; D is perhaps TRBD1 (5 bases). The sequencing sample was made of PBMCs. This TCR was recovered from a man in his forties or fifties in good health and CMV-seronegative. CDR3 DNA sequence: TGTGCCAGCAGTGAAGTCCTAGACAGTCTTCACTCTGGAAACACCATATATTTT. Translating gives CASSEVLDSLHSGNTIYF.